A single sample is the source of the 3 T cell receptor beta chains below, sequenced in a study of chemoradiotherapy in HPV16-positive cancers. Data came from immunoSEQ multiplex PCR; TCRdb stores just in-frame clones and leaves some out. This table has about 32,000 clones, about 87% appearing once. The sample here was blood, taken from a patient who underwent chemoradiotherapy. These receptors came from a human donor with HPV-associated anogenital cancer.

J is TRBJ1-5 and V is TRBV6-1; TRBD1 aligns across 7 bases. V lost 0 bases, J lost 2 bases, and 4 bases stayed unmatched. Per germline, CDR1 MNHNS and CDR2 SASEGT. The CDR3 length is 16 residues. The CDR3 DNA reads TGTGCCAGCAGTGAAGCGGCAGGGGGAGGCAATCAGCCCCAGCATTTT. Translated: CASSEAAGGGNQPQHF.

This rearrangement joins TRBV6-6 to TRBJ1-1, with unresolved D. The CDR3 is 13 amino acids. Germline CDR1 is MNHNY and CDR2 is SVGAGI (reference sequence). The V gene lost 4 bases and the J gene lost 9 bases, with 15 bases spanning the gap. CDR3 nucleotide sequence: TGTGCCAGCAGTTCCACCCCGGACGGCCAAGCTTTCTTT. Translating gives CASSSTPDGQAFF.

CDR3: CASSDQGPTGELFF. The CDR3 coding sequence is TGTGCCAGCAGTGACCAGGGACCCACCGGGGAGCTGTTTTTT. The gene calls are TRBV27 and TRBJ2-2, with D perhaps assigned TRBD1 or TRBD2 (5 bases each). Germline V CDR1 and CDR2: MNHEY, SMNVEV (reference sequence). The CDR3 is 14 amino acids. V dropped 5 bases and J dropped 4 bases, with 11 bases sitting between them.